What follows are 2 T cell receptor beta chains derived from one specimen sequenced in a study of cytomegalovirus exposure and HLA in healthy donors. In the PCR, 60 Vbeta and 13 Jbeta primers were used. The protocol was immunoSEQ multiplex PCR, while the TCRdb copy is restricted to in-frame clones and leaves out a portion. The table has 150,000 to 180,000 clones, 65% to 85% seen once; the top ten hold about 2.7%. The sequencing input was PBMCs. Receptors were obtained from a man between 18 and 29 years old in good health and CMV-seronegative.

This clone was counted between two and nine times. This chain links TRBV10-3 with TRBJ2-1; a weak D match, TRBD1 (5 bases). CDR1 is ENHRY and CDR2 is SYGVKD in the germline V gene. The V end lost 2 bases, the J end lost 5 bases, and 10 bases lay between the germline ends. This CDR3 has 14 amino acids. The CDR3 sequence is CAISEGAGHNEQFF. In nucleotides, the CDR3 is TGTGCCATCAGTGAGGGGGCCGGGCACAATGAGCAGTTCTTC.

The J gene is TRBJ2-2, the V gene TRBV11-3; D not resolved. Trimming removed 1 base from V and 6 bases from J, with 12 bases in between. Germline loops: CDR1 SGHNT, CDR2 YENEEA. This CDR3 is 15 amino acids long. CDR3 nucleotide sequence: TGTGCCAGCAGCTTAGGAATGTTGCCAGCCGGGGAGCTGTTTTTT. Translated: CASSLGMLPAGELFF.